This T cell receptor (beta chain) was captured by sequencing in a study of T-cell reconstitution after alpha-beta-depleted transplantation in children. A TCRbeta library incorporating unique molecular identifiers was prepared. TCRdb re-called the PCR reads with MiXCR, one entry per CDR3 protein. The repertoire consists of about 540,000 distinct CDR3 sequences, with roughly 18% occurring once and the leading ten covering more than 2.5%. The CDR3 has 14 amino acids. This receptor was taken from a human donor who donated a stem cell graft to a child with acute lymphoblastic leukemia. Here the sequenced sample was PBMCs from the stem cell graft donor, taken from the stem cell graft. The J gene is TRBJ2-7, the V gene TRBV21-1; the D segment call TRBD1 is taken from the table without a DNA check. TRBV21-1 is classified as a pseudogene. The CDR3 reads CASSKREGDHEQYF. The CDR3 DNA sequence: TGTGCCAGCAGCAAACGCGAGGGGGACCACGAGCAGTACTTC.